A single sample gave rise to the 18 T cell receptor beta chains below, sequenced in a study of T-cell reconstitution after alpha-beta-depleted transplantation in children. Preparation of the TCRbeta library was carried out with unique molecular identifiers. TCRdb itself ran the PCR reads through MiXCR, one entry per CDR3 protein. This table holds about 610,000 distinct CDR3 sequences, over 9.5% found once. Here the sequenced sample was PBMCs from the stem cell graft donor, taken from the stem cell graft. The source is a human donor who donated a stem cell graft to a child with acute myeloid leukemia.

V is TRBV2 and J is TRBJ2-1, with D tentatively TRBD1 (6 bases). Trimming removed 6 bases from V and 0 bases from J, with 9 bases in between. In germline, CDR1 is SNHLY, CDR2 FYNNEI. CDR3 length: 14 amino acids. This CDR3 is CASRRGSSYNEQFF. The CDR3 coding sequence is TGTGCCAGCAGAAGGGGGAGCTCCTACAATGAGCAGTTCTTC.

The J gene is TRBJ2-3, the V gene TRBV20-1; 7 nucleotides line up with TRBD2. With V trimmed by 6 bases and J by 3 bases, 12 bases remained unmatched. Germline lookup yields CDR1 DFQATT and CDR2 SNEGSKA (reference sequence). The CDR3 covers 15 residues. CDR3 amino acids: CSATGLDRRTDTQYF. DNA for the CDR3: TGCAGTGCCACCGGACTAGATAGGCGGACAGATACGCAGTATTTT.

V gene TRBV7-6 combines with J gene TRBJ2-3, with 8 bases fitting TRBD2. This CDR3 contains 14 residues. Germline-derived CDR1 and CDR2 are SGHVS and FNYEAQ. After removal of 7 bases from V and 4 bases from J, the junction contained 7 bases not matched to a gene. CDR3 DNA sequence: TGTGCCAGCAATCAAGCGGGAGACGCAGATACGCAGTATTTT. Amino acid sequence: CASNQAGDADTQYF.

This clonotype was recorded a few times. This may stem from a read error, because a much larger clone lies one nucleotide away. The chain is built from TRBV7-2 and TRBJ2-2, with D hard to call. Germline CDR1 and CDR2: SGHTA and FQGNSA. Trimming took off 2 bases at V and 3 bases at J, with 7 bases between the two ends. The CDR3 sequence is 14 residues long. The CDR3 protein is CASSLTPHTGELFF. CDR3 bases: TGTGCCAGCAGCTTAACCCCTCACACCGGGGAGCTGTTTTTT.

This clonotype has ten or more counts. The gene calls are TRBV12-3 or TRBV12-4 and TRBJ2-7; 8 bases are a match to TRBD2. V dropped 6 bases and J dropped 5; count of bases not matched to a gene: 9. The CDR3 contains 14 residues. Here the CDR3 reads CASRLAALRNEQYF. The CDR3 DNA is TGTGCCAGCAGACTAGCGGCCCTCAGGAACGAGCAGTACTTC.

This clonotype has at least ten counts. The genes are TRBV24-1 and TRBJ2-1; the D gene is possibly TRBD2 (5 bases). The V gene lost 3 bases and the J gene lost 10 bases, with 12 bases spanning the gap. Germline V gene data show CDR1 as KGHDR and CDR2 as SFDVKD. The CDR3 has 13 residues. The CDR3 loop is CATSDVNREEQFF. For the CDR3, the DNA is TGTGCCACCAGTGATGTTAACCGGGAAGAGCAGTTCTTC.

V usage is TRBV10-2 and J usage is TRBJ2-1; 8 bases align to TRBD1. Trimming removed 6 bases from V and 0 bases from J; junction bases left unmatched: 7. The CDR3 has 16 residues. Per germline, CDR1 WSHSY and CDR2 SAAADI. The chain's CDR3 is CASSVQGESSYNEQFF. The CDR3 DNA reads as TGCGCCAGCAGCGTACAGGGGGAAAGCTCCTACAATGAGCAGTTCTTC.

This clonotype was found a few times. This sequence joins TRBV29-1 and TRBJ2-1, with TRBD1 identical over 7 bases. CDR1 is SQVTM, CDR2 ANQGSEA, per germline. The junction had 12 bases not matched to a gene; V was cut back by 6 bases and J by 4 bases. The CDR3 totals 15 residues. The CDR3 here is CSVAGTEPAYNEQFF. The DNA for the CDR3 is TGCAGCGTCGCCGGGACAGAACCAGCATACAATGAGCAGTTCTTC.

The chain carries TRBV6-1 and TRBJ1-2; the match to TRBD1 covers 7 bases. Losses at the gene ends were 6 bases for V and 4 bases for J; bases not matched to a gene: 5. This CDR3 is 13 amino acids long. CDR1 is MNHNS and CDR2 is SASEGT in the germline V gene. CDR3 amino acids: CASRTGQSYGYTF. The CDR3 nucleotides read TGTGCCAGCAGGACGGGACAGAGCTATGGCTACACCTTC.

This clonotype was seen at least ten times. The chain combines TRBV30 with TRBJ2-1; 13 nucleotides agree with TRBD2. Germline values: CDR1 GTSNPN, CDR2 SVGIG (reference sequence). The CDR3 contains 15 residues. V lost 6 bases, J lost 7 bases, and 9 bases stayed unmatched. The CDR3 nucleotides read TGTGCCTGCAAACCGGGACTAGCGGGATTTAATGAGCAGTTCTTC. Its translation: CACKPGLAGFNEQFF.

This clonotype appeared many times. This chain joins TRBV9 and TRBJ1-2; 9 nucleotides agree with TRBD1. The CDR3 extends over 15 amino acids. The V gene end was trimmed by 3 bases and the J gene end by 4 bases; junction bases not matched to a gene: 7. Germline-derived CDR1 and CDR2 are SGDLS and YYNGEE. CDR3 amino acids: CASSAGQGFSYGYTF. The CDR3 bases are TGTGCCAGCAGCGCAGGACAGGGGTTCAGCTATGGCTACACCTTC.

This clonotype was seen a handful of times. CDR3 sequence reads: CASSSARLAGGAYYEQYF. CDR3 nucleotide sequence: TGTGCCAGCAGCTCCGCCCGATTAGCGGGAGGGGCGTATTACGAGCAGTACTTC. The gene calls are TRBV11-2 and TRBJ2-7; 11 nucleotides agree with TRBD2. The CDR3 runs to 18 residues. J was trimmed by 4 bases and V by 4 bases; bases with no gene match: 15. Germline lookup yields CDR1 SGHAT and CDR2 FQNNGV.

The chain links TRBV5-1 to TRBJ2-1; no clear D. The germline V and J ends were trimmed by 5 bases and 6 bases, with 6 bases remaining between them. Germline values: CDR1 SGHRS, CDR2 YFSETQ. The CDR3 runs 11 residues. The DNA of the CDR3 is TGCGCCAGCAGGGGTTTCAATGAGCAGTTCTTC. Translation: CASRGFNEQFF. The variable domain in full, completed from reference TRBV5-1 and TRBJ2-1, reads KAGVTQTPRYLIKTRGQQVTLSCSPISGHRSVSWYQQTPGQGLQFLFEYFSETQRNKGNFPGRFSGRQFSNSRSEMNVSTLELGDSALYLCASRGFNEQFFGPGTRLTVL.

In its sample, this clonotype was seen a few times. The rearrangement joins TRBV28 to TRBJ2-7; D call uncertain. Germline V gene sequence: CDR1 MDHEN, CDR2 SYDVKM. Deletions cut 4 bases from V and 3 bases from J, with 10 bases between. The CDR3 is 13 residues long. This CDR3 reads CASSSHSGYEQYF. CDR3 nucleotide sequence: TGTGCCAGCAGTTCCCACTCGGGCTACGAGCAGTACTTC. Together with reference TRBV28 and TRBJ2-7, the CDR3 gives the full variable domain: DVKVTQSSRYLVKRTGEKVFLECVQDMDHENMFWYRQDPGLGLRLIYFSYDVKMKEKGDIPEGYSVSREKKERFSLILESASTNQTSMYLCASSSHSGYEQYFGPGTRLTVT.

This clonotype was detected many times. The chain couples TRBV7-2 to TRBJ2-1; TRBD2 agrees at 9 bases. V dropped 5 bases and J dropped 5; count of bases not matched to a gene: 1. The CDR3 extends over 13 amino acids. Germline V gives CDR1 SGHTA, CDR2 FQGNSA. CDR3 bases: TGTGCCAGCAGCGCTAGCGGGAACAATGAGCAGTTCTTC. It codes for CASSASGNNEQFF.

This clonotype has just a few counts. The chain is built from TRBV28 and TRBJ2-4; D remains unclear. Trimming pared 2 bases from V and 0 bases from J, leaving 14 bases between. The CDR3 loop spans 17 amino acids. Per the germline V gene, CDR1 is MDHEN and CDR2 is SYDVKM. The CDR3 region has the DNA TGTGCCAGCAGTTTAAGGTCGGGCAGGCGAGCCAAAAACATTCAGTACTTC. It translates to CASSLRSGRRAKNIQYF.

The J gene is TRBJ1-1, the V gene TRBV20-1, with 7 bases identical to TRBD1. This CDR3 spans 14 amino acids. Germline CDR1 and CDR2: DFQATT and SNEGSKA (reference sequence). Germline trimming cut 5 bases from V and 1 base from J; bases unmatched to any gene: 7. The chain's CDR3 is CSALNRGENTEAFF. CDR3 sequence (DNA): TGCAGTGCTCTAAACAGGGGTGAGAACACTGAAGCTTTCTTT.

This clonotype was counted at least ten times. The CDR3 sequence is CASSSPRDRANSYEQYF. The CDR3 coding sequence is TGTGCCAGCAGTTCTCCTCGGGACAGGGCCAACTCCTACGAGCAGTACTTC. This chain joins TRBV6-5 and TRBJ2-7; the match to TRBD1 covers 9 bases. The CDR3 is 17 residues long. Unmatched junction bases numbered 10, after V lost 4 bases and J lost 0 bases. Germline V gene sequence: CDR1 MNHEY, CDR2 SVGAGI.